This is a list of T cell receptor beta chains from one sample in a study of T cell clonotyping in hematopoietic cell transplantation. Data came from immunoSEQ multiplex PCR; TCRdb stores just in-frame clones and leaves some out. The top ten hold more than 6% of the sample, which has about 5,000 clones, 94% seen once. This specimen consisted of PBMCs, obtained 180 days after allogeneic stem cell transplant. These TCRs come from a male patient between 55 and 70 years old who had an allogeneic stem cell transplant from a related donor, so the T cells may come from the graft donor. Some clones in this sample may be carry-over from other donors' samples. Both conserved end residues are part of each CDR3. D genes are given only for firm matches. Clone sizes are given selectively: once, few, many, or a class where the clone is expanded.

TRBD2 | NA | TRBJ2-2 | TRBV9 | CASSVDLDLAGFTGELFF | TGTGCCAGCAGCGTAGATTTGGATCTAGCGGGTTTCACCGGGGAGCTGTTTTTT
NA | NA | TRBJ2-1 | TRBV7-3 | CASSAQGGFLYNEQFF | TGTGCCAGCAGCGCCCAAGGAGGTTTCCTATACAATGAGCAGTTCTTC
NA | NA | TRBJ1-6 | TRBV7-2 | CASSLGGTAYNSPLHF | TGTGCCAGCAGCTTAGGTGGGACCGCTTATAATTCACCCCTCCACTTT
NA | NA | TRBJ1-6 | TRBV7-2 | CASTRPLNSPLHF | TGTGCCAGCACGAGACCTTTGAATTCACCCCTCCACTTT
TRBD1 | NA | TRBJ2-4 | TRBV7-2 | CASSFNPADRATNKNIQYF | TGTGCCAGCAGCTTTAATCCGGCGGACAGGGCAACAAACAAAAACATTCAGTACTTC
TRBD1 | NA | TRBJ1-5 | TRBV7-8 | CASSKDRGNQPQHF | TGTGCCAGCAGCAAGGACAGGGGCAATCAGCCCCAGCATTTT
NA | NA | TRBJ2-3 | TRBV11-3 | CASSLDEDDTQYF | TGTGCCAGCAGCTTAGACGAAGACGATACGCAGTATTTT
NA | NA | TRBJ1-2 | TRBV4-3 | CASSQDPRANYGYTF | TGCGCCAGCAGCCAGGATCCACGCGCTAACTATGGCTACACCTTC
TRBD1 | NA | TRBJ2-7 | TRBV7-6 | CASSPGQGLLEQYF | TGTGCCAGCAGCCCTGGACAGGGGCTTCTCGAGCAGTACTTC
TRBD1 | NA | TRBJ1-5 | TRBV29-1 | CSVGQGNQPQHF | TGCAGCGTTGGACAGGGTAATCAGCCCCAGCATTTT
NA | NA | TRBJ2-7 | TRBV5-6 | CASSSKLRYEQYF | TGTGCCAGCAGCTCAAAGCTGAGGTACGAGCAGTACTTC
NA | NA | TRBJ1-5 | TRBV5-6 | CASSLWQGTYRNQPQHF | TGTGCCAGCAGCTTGTGGCAGGGGACGTATCGCAATCAGCCCCAGCATTTT
NA | NA | TRBJ2-7 | TRBV7-9 | CASSPGTYYEQYF | TGTGCCAGCAGCCCAGGGACATACTACGAGCAGTACTTC
NA | few | TRBJ1-5 | TRBV27 | CASSLRAGFNQPQHF | TGTGCCAGCAGTTTACGGGCCGGGTTCAATCAGCCCCAGCATTTT
NA | NA | TRBJ2-7 | TRBV7-2 | CASSWAQRSTYEQYF | TGTGCCAGCAGCTGGGCTCAACGCAGCACCTACGAGCAGTACTTC
NA | NA | TRBJ1-1 | TRBV6-5 | CASSQGLRAEAFF | TGTGCCAGCAGTCAGGGTCTACGGGCTGAAGCTTTCTTT
NA | NA | TRBJ1-1 | TRBV4-1 | CASSQARGMNTEAFF | TGCGCCAGCAGCCAAGCCAGGGGTATGAACACTGAAGCTTTCTTT
TRBD1 | NA | TRBJ2-7 | TRBV29-1 | CSARTGQTYEQYF | TGCAGCGCCCGGACAGGGCAAACCTACGAGCAGTACTTC
NA | NA | TRBJ2-5 | TRBV30 | CAWSVQETQYF | TGTGCCTGGAGTGTACAGGAGACCCAGTACTTC
TRBD2 | NA | TRBJ2-7 | TRBV10-3 | CAISGNSGGAYEQYF | TGTGCCATCAGTGGGAATAGCGGGGGTGCCTACGAGCAGTACTTC
NA | NA | TRBJ1-2 | TRBV11-3 | CASSLEGEDAGGYTF | TGTGCCAGCAGCTTAGAGGGAGAGGACGCCGGGGGCTACACCTTC
TRBD1 | NA | TRBJ1-5 | TRBV28 | CASSLRTGGDQPQHF | TGTGCCAGCAGTTTAAGGACAGGGGGCGATCAGCCCCAGCATTTT
TRBD1 | few | TRBJ2-7 | TRBV28 | CASSWAPGQLYEQYF | TGTGCCAGCAGTTGGGCCCCGGGACAGCTCTACGAGCAGTACTTC
NA | NA | TRBJ1-1 | TRBV30 | CAWSYGMNTEAFF | TGTGCCTGGAGTTACGGGATGAACACTGAAGCTTTCTTT
NA | NA | TRBJ1-1 | TRBV30 | CAWGNTEAFF | TGTGCCTGGGGGAACACTGAAGCTTTCTTT
NA | NA | TRBJ2-7 | TRBV2 | CASRQSGHSYEQYF | TGTGCCAGCAGGCAGTCGGGACACTCCTACGAGCAGTACTTC
NA | NA | TRBJ2-5 | TRBV29-1 | CSVAPGQYF | TGCAGCGTTGCTCCGGGCCAGTACTTC
TRBD1 | NA | TRBJ1-1 | TRBV13 | CASSSTGTGSEAFF | TGTGCCAGCAGCTCGACCGGGACAGGCAGTGAAGCTTTCTTT
NA | NA | TRBJ1-1 | TRBV28 | CASRLPGLLVFF | TGTGCCAGCAGGCTCCCGGGATTACTAGTTTTCTTT
NA | NA | TRBJ2-3 | TRBV5-1 | CASSLVTQIRDTQYF | TGCGCCAGCAGCTTGGTAACCCAGATCCGAGATACGCAGTATTTT
TRBD2 | NA | TRBJ2-7 | TRBV7-6 | CASSLGLPGLASYEQYF | TGTGCCAGCAGCTTAGGCCTACCGGGACTAGCGTCCTACGAGCAGTACTTC
NA | few | TRBJ1-6 | TRBV7-9 | CASSLLSSPLHF | TGTGCCAGCAGCTTACTGAGCTCACCCCTCCACTTT
NA | once | TRBJ1-1 | TRBV19 | CASSNQAGAEAFF | TGTGCCAGTAGTAACCAGGCCGGGGCTGAAGCTTTCTTT
NA | NA | TRBJ1-6 | TRBV28 | CASSLSLGSPYNSPLHF | TGTGCCAGCAGTTTAAGTCTGGGGAGCCCCTATAATTCACCCCTCCACTTT
TRBD1 | NA | TRBJ1-6 | TRBV11-2 | CASSSNRTGGSPLHF | TGTGCCAGCAGCTCAAATCGGACAGGTGGTTCACCCCTCCACTTT
NA | few | TRBJ2-4 | TRBV19 | CASSTYLAEDIQYF | TGTGCCAGTAGTACTTACCTGGCGGAGGACATTCAGTACTTC
NA | NA | TRBJ2-7 | TRBV5-4 | CASSIGVQSYEQYF | TGTGCCAGCAGCATAGGGGTTCAGTCCTACGAGCAGTACTTC
NA | NA | TRBJ1-5 | TRBV4-1 | CASSQDQGNRPQHF | TGCGCCAGCAGCCAAGATCAAGGGAATAGGCCCCAGCATTTT
NA | NA | TRBJ2-3 | TRBV9 | CASSEVLRGGSTDTQYF | TGTGCCAGCAGCGAGGTCCTAAGGGGGGGGAGCACAGATACGCAGTATTTT
NA | NA | TRBJ2-6 | TRBV9 | CASSADVGYSGANVLTF | TGTGCCAGCAGCGCGGACGTCGGATACTCTGGGGCCAACGTCCTGACTTTC
NA | NA | TRBJ2-7 | TRBV6-6 | CASSTTGTLYEQYF | TGTGCCAGCAGTACTACCGGGACGCTCTACGAGCAGTACTTC
NA | NA | TRBJ1-6 | TRBV5-1 | CASSLEQNSPLHF | TGCGCCAGCAGCTTGGAGCAGAATTCACCCCTCCACTTT
NA | NA | TRBJ2-1 | TRBV9 | CASSSRQASSYNEQFF | TGTGCCAGCAGCTCGCGACAGGCCAGCTCCTACAATGAGCAGTTCTTC
NA | NA | TRBJ2-5 | TRBV6-5 | CASSNRMGETQYF | TGTGCCAGCAGCAATAGGATGGGAGAGACCCAGTACTTC
NA | NA | TRBJ1-4 | TRBV4-1 | CASSQPGRGEELFF | TGCGCCAGCAGCCAACCGGGACGGGGAGAGGAACTGTTTTTT
TRBD1 | once | TRBJ2-5 | TRBV5-8 | CASNYHRTGGEETQYF | TGTGCCAGCAACTATCATCGGACAGGGGGCGAGGAGACCCAGTACTTC
NA | NA | TRBJ1-5 | TRBV30 | CAWSGDSNQPQHF | TGTGCCTGGAGCGGGGACAGCAATCAGCCCCAGCATTTT
NA | NA | TRBJ1-5 | TRBV5-6 | CASSLGVGNQPQHF | TGTGCCAGCAGCCTAGGGGTGGGCAATCAGCCCCAGCATTTT
TRBD1 | NA | TRBJ2-2 | TRBV7-9 | CASSSRGDRYTNTGELFF | TGTGCCAGCAGCTCTAGAGGGGACAGGTACACGAACACCGGGGAGCTGTTTTTT
TRBD1 | NA | TRBJ2-3 | TRBV4-3 | CASSQDQGTALHRRTDTQYF | TGCGCCAGCAGCCAAGATCAGGGGACAGCCTTACACCGCCGCACAGATACGCAGTATTTT
NA | once | TRBJ1-2 | TRBV2 | CASTRTVGYGYTF | TGTGCCAGCACCAGGACAGTCGGCTATGGCTACACCTTC
NA | NA | TRBJ2-7 | TRBV10-2 | CASSDPGPPSSYEQYF | TGCGCCAGCAGTGACCCCGGACCACCGAGCTCCTACGAGCAGTACTTC
TRBD1 | NA | TRBJ1-4 | TRBV25-1 | CASSTQGGGFGTNEKLFF | TGTGCCAGCAGTACACAGGGAGGGGGCTTCGGCACTAATGAAAAACTGTTTTTT
TRBD1 | NA | TRBJ1-5 | TRBV19 | CASSYPTGVGVWRNQPQHF | TGTGCCAGTAGTTATCCAACAGGGGTTGGGGTATGGCGCAATCAGCCCCAGCATTTT
TRBD1 | NA | TRBJ2-2 | TRBV10-3 | CAIGSGQGFAGELFF | TGTGCCATCGGGTCGGGACAGGGCTTTGCCGGGGAGCTGTTTTTT
NA | NA | TRBJ1-5 | TRBV30 | CAWSGDRGIVQPQHF | TGTGCCTGGAGTGGGGACCGGGGTATTGTTCAGCCCCAGCATTTT
NA | NA | TRBJ1-1 | TRBV14 | CASSSRGGTEAFF | TGTGCCAGCAGCAGTAGGGGAGGCACTGAAGCTTTCTTT
TRBD1 | NA | TRBJ2-3 | TRBV28 | CASSAFAGGAGDTQYF | TGTGCCAGCAGTGCATTCGCAGGGGGCGCGGGAGATACGCAGTATTTT
NA | NA | TRBJ1-1 | TRBV10-3 | CAISSPNTEAFF | TGTGCCATCAGTAGTCCGAACACTGAAGCTTTCTTT
TRBD2 | NA | TRBJ2-5 | TRBV9 | CASSVQRGIGKETQYF | TGTGCCAGCAGCGTGCAGCGGGGGATCGGGAAAGAGACCCAGTACTTC